These T cell receptor beta chains were read from a single sample in a study of T cell responses to AZD1222 COVID-19 vaccine. Some clones are missing from TCRdb's copy, which holds only in-frame ones; the method was immunoSEQ multiplex PCR. The sample includes 130,000 to 150,000 clones, around 87% of them seen just once. The sequencing here drew on peripheral blood, taken on day 0 of AZD1222 vaccination. The receptors originated from an adult in good health. CDR3s leave out the opening cysteine and the closing phenylalanine or tryptophan. Each record gives: V gene, CDR3 protein.

TRBV27	ASSRGTGGGQPQH
TRBV28	ASRGRQGAQDEQY
TRBV12-5	ASGFEVDEQF
TRBV9	ASSVSGAGNTIY
TRBV7-2	ASSLESLAYEQY
TRBV7-8	ASSRPIISGANVLT
TRBV6-5	ASRGQGVDTQY
TRBV11-2	ASSLDTTQPQH
TRBV6-5	ASSPGTGWGTEAF
TRBV5-4	ASSFSQGPKY
TRBV27	ASSKTDYYGYT
TRBV9	ASSDSTWNTEAF
TRBV7-2	ASRVGDGTEAF
TRBV30	AWSPPWTNLNQPQH
TRBV7-9	ASSFLAPGNTIY
TRBV7-9	ASSPTEYNSPLH
TRBV28	ASSFGTASYEQY
TRBV19	ASRDRVYGYT
TRBV28	ASSSPYGLAGYEQY
TRBV19	ASSIAAGTEQF
TRBV6-5	ASRVGAGANVLT
TRBV30	ASPGTSYGYT
TRBV3-1/TRBV3-2	ASSQGTGNYGYT
TRBV5-5	ASSWAEAYEQY
TRBV6-6	ASSPYDSSGRGNEQF
TRBV15	ATSAGGNYGYT
TRBV14	ASSQVSGRSNEKLF
TRBV19	ASSSGGAGDTQY
TRBV6-6	ASSYSREKLF
TRBV6-1	ASSEFRTAEAF
TRBV6-1	ASSEAGDGYT
TRBV3-1/TRBV3-2	ASSQGLAGGSYEQY
TRBV6-5	ASSHGLAGDEQF
TRBV28	ASSLEGMRLF
TRBV3-1/TRBV3-2	ASSQDVEGRTEAF
TRBV20-1	SASRQNTEAF
TRBV30	AWRKPAQYGYT